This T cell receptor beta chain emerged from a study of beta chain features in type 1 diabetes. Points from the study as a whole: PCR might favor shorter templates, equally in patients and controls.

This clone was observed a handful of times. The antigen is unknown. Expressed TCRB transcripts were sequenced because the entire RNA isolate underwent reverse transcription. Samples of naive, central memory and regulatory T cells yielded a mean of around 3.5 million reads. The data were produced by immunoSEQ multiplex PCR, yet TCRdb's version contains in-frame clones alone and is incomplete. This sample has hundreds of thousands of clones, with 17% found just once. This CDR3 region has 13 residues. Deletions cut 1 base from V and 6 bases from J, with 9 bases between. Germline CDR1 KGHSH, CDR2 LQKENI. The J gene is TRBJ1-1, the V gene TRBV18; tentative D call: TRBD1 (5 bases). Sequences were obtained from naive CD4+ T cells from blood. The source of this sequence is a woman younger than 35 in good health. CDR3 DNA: TGTGCCAGCTCACCACGAGGGGAGGCTGAAGCTTTCTTT. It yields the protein CASSPRGEAEAFF.